Listed below are T cell receptor beta chains from one sample, sequenced in a study of T cells after yellow fever vaccination. TCRdb ran MiXCR on the 5' RACE reads and lists one entry per CDR3 protein. The sample consists of some 500,000 distinct CDR3 sequences, about 14% of them appearing once. Sequenced here: PBMCs, sampled on the day of the yellow fever booster vaccination. The receptors derive from a young man who received the YFV17D yellow fever vaccine. Each CDR3 is given with its conserved first and last residue. D genes are given only for firm matches. Size tells how often a clone was seen (once, few, many) or the class of an expanded clone, and some rows leave it out.

D | J | length | size | V | CDR3 | DNA
- | TRBJ1-4 | 15 | few | TRBV7-2 | CASSLSHGLREKLFF | TGTGCCAGCAGCCTCAGCCACGGGTTACGTGAAAAACTGTTTTTT
- | TRBJ2-1 | 13 | - | TRBV29-1 | CSGAESSYNEQFF | TGCAGCGGAGCGGAGAGCTCCTACAATGAGCAGTTCTTC
TRBD2 | TRBJ2-1 | 14 | - | TRBV28 | CASSTSGGWGEQFF | TGTGCCAGCAGTACTAGCGGGGGCTGGGGTGAGCAGTTCTTC
TRBD2 | TRBJ2-2 | 16 | - | TRBV7-2 | CASSTHDRGGTGELFF | TGTGCCAGCAGCACTCACGACCGGGGAGGGACCGGGGAGCTGTTTTTT
- | TRBJ1-1 | 14 | - | TRBV7-2 | CASSLGRTDTEAFF | TGTGCCAGCAGCTTAGGCCGGACGGACACTGAAGCTTTCTTT
TRBD2 | TRBJ2-1 | 14 | few | TRBV11-3 | CASSLALTSGEQFF | TGTGCCAGCAGCTTAGCTTTGACTAGCGGTGAGCAGTTCTTC
- | TRBJ2-5 | 14 | many | TRBV20-1 | CSARSQGLRETQYF | TGCAGTGCTAGGTCACAGGGCCTGAGAGAGACCCAGTACTTC
- | TRBJ1-1 | 14 | few | TRBV5-1 | CASSLERQIDEAFF | TGCGCCAGCAGCTTGGAAAGGCAGATAGATGAAGCTTTCTTT
- | TRBJ2-5 | 14 | - | TRBV7-7 | CASSHADRGETQYF | TGTGCCAGCAGCCATGCGGACCGAGGAGAGACCCAGTACTTC
- | TRBJ2-7 | 16 | few | TRBV29-1 | CSVEDRAGLSSYEQYF | TGCAGCGTTGAAGATCGCGCAGGGCTCAGCTCCTACGAGCAGTACTTC